This TCR beta chain was retrieved from a study of blood T cell repertoires in COVID-19. Participant age was roughly 18 to 100 years, and participants resided in 25 or so US areas. Cohort 3 donors were reported recovered after two negative PCRs, clearance, or symptom resolution. This CDR3 region has 14 residues. V was cut by 4 bases and J by 7 bases, with 14 bases left in between. Germline loops: CDR1 LGHNA, CDR2 YNFKEQ. Per the original data handling: Estimates of nucleated cell counts were drawn from the amplification of reference gene primers. The data were produced by immunoSEQ multiplex PCR, yet TCRdb's version contains in-frame clones alone and is incomplete. V and J calls and clone size follow that table, whereas D and trimming were derived from the DNA. The top ten clones hold around 1% of a sample with about 370,000 clones, 80% to 90% of them seen once.

The sequencing sample was made of PBMCs or T cells enriched from blood (not recorded which). The V and J genes are TRBV4-2 and TRBJ2-1; D perhaps matches TRBD1 (6 bases). The source of this sequence is a man between 18 and 29 years old who had recovered from COVID-19. The CDR3 DNA sequence: TGTGCCAGCAGCCTCTCCTCCGGACAGAATGAGCAGTTCTTC. It encodes CASSLSSGQNEQFF.